This T cell receptor (beta chain) comes out of a study of T cells in women clearing cervical HPV infection. The wider study: For cases, blood was sampled a median approximately 150 days after lesion detection, interquartile range roughly 80 to 230 days. Study results and limitations: TRBV6-7 abundance was lower in cases than controls (approximately 0.1% versus 0.17%). CIN3+ cases had significantly higher TCR repertoire richness than controls, but evenness did not differ.

TCRdb keeps only in-frame clones here, not all; method: immunoSEQ multiplex PCR. In all, the sample yields around 19,000 clones. As concerns this clone: Its cognate antigen is unknown. The CDR3 goes on 3 residues after the read ends, and that part is filled in from the germline J gene.

Germline lookup yields CDR1 SGHVS and CDR2 FQNEAQ. This CDR3 is 18 amino acids long. The genes are TRBV7-8 and TRBJ2-3; TRBD1 matches at 8 bases. What was sequenced was blood buffy coat. The sequence was collected from a woman between 18 and 70 years old with a cervical HPV16 infection that either progressed to CIN3+ or cleared (not recorded which). The sequenced part of the CDR3 DNA is TGTGCCAGCAGCCCGCTAACCACAGGGGGGTATAGCAATCAGCCG. Its translation: CASSPLTTGGYSNQP. The CDR3 in full is CASSPLTTGGYSNQPQYF.